These 14 T cell receptor beta chains originate from one sample sequenced in a study of Ad26.COV2.S vaccination and SARS-CoV-2 variants. Sequencing used immunoSEQ multiplex PCR; TCRdb keeps in-frame clones, though not all of them. The profile covers 320,000 or so clones, with roughly 88% appearing a single time and approximately 5% taken by the ten largest. Noted treatment: roughly 19 received Ad26.COV2.S at low or high dose, single or two shots; 5 received placebo; per-sample allocation not given. The samples were gathered on day 63 after the first injection of vaccine or placebo. The sample was peripheral blood, taken in a trial of Ad26.COV2.S vaccine versus placebo. The receptors derive from a person between 18 and 59 years old who received the Ad26.COV2.S COVID-19 vaccine or a placebo.

This clone is a singleton in its sample. This chain uses TRBV7-9 with TRBJ2-7; D is undetermined. The CDR3 is 12 residues long. Trimming pared 1 base from V and 6 bases from J, leaving 7 bases between. Germline-derived CDR1 and CDR2 are SEHNR and FQNEAQ (reference sequence). CDR3 region: CASSLGPLEQYV. DNA for the CDR3: TGTGCCAGCAGCTTAGGGCCTCTCGAGCAGTACGTC.

This clone was counted between two and nine times. The chain uses TRBV27 and TRBJ1-2, with a possible D match to TRBD1 (6 bases). Germline V CDR1 and CDR2: MNHEY, SMNVEV (reference sequence). Trimming took off 5 bases at V and 6 bases at J, with 22 bases between the two ends. The CDR3 has 16 residues. In nucleotides, the CDR3 is TGTGCCAGCAGTCCGAGTCTCGGGCGGGGGGCGCATGGCTACACCTTC. As protein: CASSPSLGRGAHGYTF.

In its sample, this clone was seen once. The gene calls are TRBV3-1 (or the pseudogene TRBV3-2) and TRBJ2-7; D could derive from TRBD1 or TRBD2 (6 bases each). This CDR3 spans 14 amino acids. Trimming took 3 bases from V and 5 from J, leaving 14 bases between them. The V gene's germline CDR1 is LGHDT and CDR2 YNNKEL (reference sequence). Written as DNA, the CDR3 is TGTGCCAGCAGCCAGGCATCCGGGGGCCACGAGCAGTACTTC. It specifies CASSQASGGHEQYF.

This chain links TRBV7-9 with TRBJ2-2, with unresolved D. Germline V gene lookup returns CDR1 SEHNR and CDR2 FQNEAQ (reference sequence). Trimming took off 3 bases at V and 8 bases at J, with 10 bases between the two ends. The CDR3 length is 13 residues. The CDR3 is CASSLIVFGELFF. The CDR3 coding sequence is TGTGCCAGCAGCTTGATCGTTTTTGGGGAGCTGTTTTTT.

The gene calls are TRBV19 and TRBJ1-1; no clear D gene. The CDR3 runs 14 residues. Germline V CDR1 and CDR2: LNHDA, SQIVND (reference sequence). V was clipped by 4 bases and J by 1 base, with 10 bases between them. The CDR3 nucleotides read TGTGCCAGTAGTAAAAACGGGCAGAACACTGAAGCTTTCTTT. Residues: CASSKNGQNTEAFF.

V gene TRBV5-6 combines with J gene TRBJ1-1; D unclear. Trimming cost V 4 bases and J 3 bases, with 13 bases left between them. Germline V gene data show CDR1 as SGHDT and CDR2 as YYEEEE. The CDR3 is made up of 14 amino acids. The CDR3 sequence: CASSPEGGYTEAFF. CDR3 DNA sequence: TGTGCCAGCAGCCCAGAAGGAGGGTACACTGAAGCTTTCTTT.

The chain joins TRBV6-6 to TRBJ1-1, with D possibly being TRBD1 (6 bases). Per the germline V gene, CDR1 is MNHNY and CDR2 is SVGAGI (reference sequence). CDR3 length: 15 amino acids. V dropped 2 bases and J dropped 4 bases, with 14 bases sitting between them. The CDR3 DNA sequence: TGTGCCAGCAGTTACCCCCAGGGGAGGAGCACTGAAGCTTTCTTT. Amino acid sequence: CASSYPQGRSTEAFF.

The chain is built from TRBV9 and TRBJ2-3; 9 bases are a match to TRBD2. The germline CDR1 and CDR2 sequences are SGDLS and YYNGEE. Trimming removed 3 bases from V and 3 bases from J; junction bases left unmatched: 14. The CDR3 totals 18 residues. The CDR3 DNA reads as TGTGCCAGCAGCGCCGCCGGGACTAGCTCTGGGAGGACAGATACGCAGTATTTT. Protein product: CASSAAGTSSGRTDTQYF.

This clone was recorded once. The chain links TRBV4-2 to TRBJ1-1, with a tentative D call TRBD1 (5 bases). This CDR3 contains 13 residues. Germline assignment: CDR1 LGHNA and CDR2 YNFKEQ. V shed 3 bases and J shed 2 bases, with 7 bases lying between them. CDR3 coding DNA: TGTGCCAGCAGCCACCAGGGTAACACTGAAGCTTTCTTT. Protein product: CASSHQGNTEAFF.

In its sample, this clone was seen once. The rearrangement joins TRBV3-1 (or the pseudogene TRBV3-2) to TRBJ1-1, with D hard to call. This CDR3 is built from 15 residues. Germline V gene data show CDR1 as LGHDT and CDR2 as YNNKEL (reference sequence). V lost 1 base and J lost 1, with 10 bases in between. The CDR3 region is CASSQGTGENTEAFF. CDR3 in DNA: TGTGCCAGCAGCCAAGGTACGGGTGAGAACACTGAAGCTTTCTTT.

This clone was seen a single time. V gene TRBV7-9 combines with J gene TRBJ2-2, with D unresolved. Trimming removed 6 bases at V and 3 bases at J, with 17 bases between. This CDR3 comprises 16 residues. CDR1 SEHNR and CDR2 FQNEAQ come from the germline V gene (reference sequence). The CDR3 DNA reads as TGTGCCAGCAGTAACCAGGACCCTACGGACACCGGGGAGCTGTTTTTT. Translating it yields CASSNQDPTDTGELFF.

V is TRBV18 and J is TRBJ1-6; D remains ambiguous. The CDR3 is 14 residues long. V lost 6 bases to trimming and J lost 12 bases, with 18 bases between them. Germline CDR1 is KGHSH and CDR2 is LQKENI. The DNA of the CDR3 is TGTGCCAGCTCCCTAGATTCCGTGGAACAACCCCTCCACTTT. Protein: CASSLDSVEQPLHF.

The chain employs TRBV27 and TRBJ1-5; the D gene is possibly TRBD1 (5 bases). The CDR3 is made up of 13 amino acids. Germline V CDR1 and CDR2: MNHEY, SMNVEV (reference sequence). Trimming cost V 3 bases and J 7 bases, with 10 bases left between them. Here the CDR3 DNA reads TGTGCCAGCAGTTTCAGGGTGGACCAGCCCCAGCATTTT. Its protein product is CASSFRVDQPQHF.

V is TRBV3-1 (or the pseudogene TRBV3-2) and J is TRBJ2-5; D possibly corresponds to TRBD2 (6 bases). Germline-derived CDR1 and CDR2 are LGHDT and YNNKEL (reference sequence). Trimming left V 1 base short and J 1 base short, with 10 bases between. The CDR3 is 15 amino acids. The CDR3 DNA reads TGTGCCAGCAGCCAAGGGGGGAGGTTCCAAGAGACCCAGTACTTC. It yields the protein CASSQGGRFQETQYF.